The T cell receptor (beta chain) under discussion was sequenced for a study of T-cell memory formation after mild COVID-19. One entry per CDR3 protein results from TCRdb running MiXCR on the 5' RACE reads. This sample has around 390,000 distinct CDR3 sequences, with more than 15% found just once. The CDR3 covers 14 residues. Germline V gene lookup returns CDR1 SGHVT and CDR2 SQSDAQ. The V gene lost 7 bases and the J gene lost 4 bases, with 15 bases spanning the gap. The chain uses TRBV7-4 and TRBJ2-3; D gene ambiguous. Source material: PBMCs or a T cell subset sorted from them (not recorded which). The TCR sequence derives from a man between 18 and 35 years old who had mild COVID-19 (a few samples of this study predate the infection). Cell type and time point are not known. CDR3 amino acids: CASKDLLRADTQYF. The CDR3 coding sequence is TGTGCCAGCAAGGATCTACTCCGGGCAGATACGCAGTATTTT.